One and the same sample provided the 14 T cell receptor beta chains below, sequenced in a study of blood T cell repertoires in COVID-19. TCRdb's table, derived via immunoSEQ multiplex PCR, lists solely in-frame clones and lacks some. The sample holds around 180,000 clones; about 91% are singletons and the top ten take roughly 2.4%. The material sequenced was PBMCs or T cells enriched from blood (not recorded which). Receptors were obtained from a woman aged 40 to 50 with acute COVID-19.

V gene TRBV18 combines with J gene TRBJ2-7; TRBD1 matches at 9 bases. Looked up from germline, CDR1 is KGHSH and CDR2 is LQKENI. The CDR3 sequence is 15 residues long. V trimming: 3 bases; J trimming: 5 bases; junction bases outside the gene matches: 8. CDR3 coding DNA: TGTGCCAGCTCACCTTATGGACAGGGGAACCACGAGCAGTACTTC. Residues: CASSPYGQGNHEQYF.

V is TRBV3-1 (or the pseudogene TRBV3-2) and J is TRBJ2-5; TRBD1 matches 8 bases. The trim removed 0 bases at V and 5 bases at J, leaving 5 bases unmatched. The CDR3 length is 15 residues. Germline V gives CDR1 LGHDT, CDR2 YNNKEL (reference sequence). The CDR3, as DNA: TGTGCCAGCAGCCAAGAAACAGGGGGAAGGGAGACCCAGTACTTC. Amino acids: CASSQETGGRETQYF.

The gene calls are TRBV9 and TRBJ2-5; TRBD2 aligns across 12 bases. This CDR3 comprises 17 residues. Trimming at V came to 0 bases and at J to 5 bases, leaving 8 bases not matched to a gene. Per the germline V gene, CDR1 is SGDLS and CDR2 is YYNGEE. CDR3 region: CASSVVATSGGTETQYF. DNA of the CDR3: TGTGCCAGCAGCGTAGTTGCAACTAGCGGGGGGACGGAGACCCAGTACTTC. The full variable domain, its missing parts supplied by reference TRBV9 and TRBJ2-5, is DSGVTQTPKHLITATGQRVTLRCSPRSGDLSVYWYQQSLDQGLQFLIQYYNGEERAKGNILERFSAQQFPDLHSELNLSSLELGDSALYFCASSVVATSGGTETQYFGPGTRLLVL.

Comment on this clone: Other DNA sequences from this sample encode an identical CDR3 as well. The rearrangement uses TRBV9 and TRBJ2-2; D not certain. Between the trimmed V and J ends, which lost 5 bases and 2 bases, there was a span of 4 bases. This CDR3 has 12 residues. Germline assignment: CDR1 SGDLS and CDR2 YYNGEE. CDR3 residues: CASSTNTGELFF. DNA of the CDR3: TGTGCCAGCAGTACTAACACCGGGGAGCTGTTTTTT.

The chain has TRBV19 and TRBJ2-3; 7 bases are shared with TRBD1. V lost 0 bases, J lost 1 base, and 7 bases stayed unmatched. CDR1 is LNHDA, CDR2 SQIVND, per germline (reference sequence). The CDR3 extends over 17 amino acids. The CDR3 coding sequence is TGTGCCAGTAGTATAGACACAGGGGCCGGAGGCACAGATACGCAGTATTTT. Protein product: CASSIDTGAGGTDTQYF.

The rearrangement links TRBV5-5 to TRBJ2-3; D is unclear. Trimming left V 0 bases short and J 8 bases short, with 7 bases between. The CDR3 spans 12 residues. The germline V gene encodes CDR1 SGHKS and CDR2 YYEKEE (reference sequence). Here the CDR3 reads CASSLDTFTQYF. CDR3 sequence (DNA): TGTGCCAGCAGCTTGGACACCTTTACGCAGTATTTT.

The chain has TRBV7-8 and TRBJ2-7, with 12 bases matching TRBD2. Trimming took 2 bases from V and 5 from J; bases not matched to a gene: 7. Germline V lookup: CDR1 SGHVS, CDR2 FQNEAQ. The CDR3 runs 16 residues. The CDR3 DNA is TGTGCCAGCAGCTTATCTGAGACTAGCGGGAGACACGAGCAGTACTTC. As protein: CASSLSETSGRHEQYF.

This clone occurred once. The chain carries TRBV13 and TRBJ2-2; no clear D gene. Trimming pared 5 bases from V and 5 bases from J, leaving 9 bases between. CDR1 PRHDT and CDR2 FYEKMQ come from the germline V gene (reference sequence). The CDR3 totals 13 residues. The CDR3 loop is CASSPRGTGELFF. As DNA, the CDR3 is TGTGCCAGCAGCCCCCGAGGAACCGGGGAGCTGTTTTTT. Using reference TRBV13 and TRBJ2-2 for the parts outside the CDR3, the full variable domain is AAGVIQSPRHLIKEKRETATLKCYPIPRHDTVYWYQQGPGQDPQFLISFYEKMQSDKGSIPDRFSAQQFSDYHSELNMSSLELGDSALYFCASSPRGTGELFFGEGSRLTVL.

The chain couples TRBV5-1 to TRBJ1-1; D perhaps matches TRBD1 (6 bases). V gave up 0 bases and J gave up 14 bases, with 17 bases separating them. Germline V gene lookup returns CDR1 SGHRS and CDR2 YFSETQ. CDR3 length equals 13 residues. DNA for the CDR3: TGCGCCAGCAGCTTGGAGGGGGGACGGGAGGGATTCTTT. Residues: CASSLEGGREGFF.

CDR3 in amino acids: CASSPGGRYGYTF. In DNA, the CDR3 is TGTGCCAGCAGTCCCGGGGGACGCTATGGCTACACCTTC. This chain uses TRBV12-3 or TRBV12-4 with TRBJ1-2; the D gene is possibly TRBD1 (5 bases). Trimming removed 5 bases from V and 4 bases from J, with 11 bases in between. The CDR3 is made up of 13 amino acids.

V usage is TRBV14 and J usage is TRBJ1-2; 9 bases map to TRBD1. This CDR3 has 15 residues. V shed 2 bases, J shed 5 bases, and the junction held 6 bases outside the gene matches. CDR1 and CDR2 from the germline V gene are SGHDN and FVKESK. The CDR3 loop reads CASSQLGQGSYGYTF. The CDR3 DNA is TGTGCCAGCAGCCAACTGGGACAGGGATCATATGGCTACACCTTC.

The V call is TRBV12-3 or TRBV12-4, the J call TRBJ1-2, with D uncertain. Trimming took 1 base from V and 7 from J, leaving 7 bases between them. The length of the CDR3 is 12 residues. The CDR3: CASSLEEFGYTF. CDR3 sequence (DNA): TGTGCCAGCAGTTTAGAGGAGTTTGGCTACACCTTC.

The rearrangement joins TRBV7-9 to TRBJ2-7, with TRBD2 matching 8 bases. The CDR3 runs 14 residues. V lost 5 bases and J lost 2; bases outside the gene matches: 5. From germline, CDR1 is SEHNR and CDR2 FQNEAQ (reference sequence). CDR3 sequence (DNA): TGTGCCAGCAGCGGGACTAGACTTCCCTACGAGCAGTACTTC. As protein: CASSGTRLPYEQYF.

This clone was seen ten or more times. The gene calls are TRBV19 and TRBJ2-2, with D maybe TRBD2 (6 bases). This CDR3 has 13 residues. Trimming removed 7 bases at V and 6 bases at J, with 12 bases between. Per germline, CDR1 LNHDA and CDR2 SQIVND (reference sequence). The CDR3 sequence is CASNYGGSGELFF. The CDR3 region has the DNA TGTGCCAGTAACTACGGGGGATCCGGGGAGCTGTTTTTT.